These T cell receptor beta chains were read from a single sample in a study of blood T cell repertoires in COVID-19. TCRdb's copy holds only in-frame clones and misses some; the assay was immunoSEQ multiplex PCR. The sample yields 30,000 to 40,000 clones, about 86% seen once. The sequenced sample consisted of peripheral blood. The receptors stem from a woman over 75 with active or convalescent COVID-19. The CDR3 runs from the conserved cysteine through the conserved F or W. D genes are given only for firm matches. Rows give clone size only sometimes, using once, few, many, or a class for an expanded clone.

-	TRBV6-5	-	TRBJ1-5	CASSYGVAQPQHF	TGTGCCAGCAGTTACGGAGTTGCCCAGCCCCAGCATTTT
TRBD1	TRBV28	-	TRBJ1-4	CASSYTGTGYEKLFF	TGTGCCAGCAGTTACACCGGGACAGGGTATGAAAAACTGTTTTTT
TRBD2	TRBV7-2	-	TRBJ2-1	CASSLTPGLGSHDEQFF	TGTGCCAGCAGCCTCACCCCGGGACTAGGAAGTCACGATGAGCAGTTCTTC
TRBD1	TRBV2	-	TRBJ1-5	CASRLQGFSNQPQHF	TGTGCCAGCAGACTACAGGGGTTCAGCAATCAGCCCCAGCATTTT
-	TRBV5-1	once	TRBJ2-7	CASSPDPGPLYEQYF	TGCGCCAGCAGCCCTGATCCAGGGCCACTCTACGAGCAGTACTTC
TRBD1	TRBV2	once	TRBJ1-2	CASSTGGNYGYTF	TGTGCCAGCAGTACAGGGGGCAACTATGGCTACACCTTC
TRBD1	TRBV7-2	few	TRBJ1-5	CASSSQTGGNQPQHF	TGTGCCAGCAGCTCCCAGACAGGGGGAAATCAGCCCCAGCATTTT
-	TRBV5-1	-	TRBJ1-2	CASSSAGIGGSYGYTF	TGCGCCAGCAGCTCAGCGGGAATTGGTGGGAGCTATGGCTACACCTTC
TRBD1	TRBV11-3	-	TRBJ2-7	CASSLGPGTGGAQQYF	TGTGCCAGCAGCTTAGGGCCCGGGACAGGGGGCGCTCAGCAGTACTTC
TRBD2	TRBV10-3	-	TRBJ2-3	CAISALRTSGVGDTQYF	TGTGCCATCAGTGCCCTACGGACTAGCGGGGTGGGGGATACGCAGTATTTT
TRBD2	TRBV2	few	TRBJ2-7	CASMLAGGPYEQYF	TGTGCCAGCATGCTAGCGGGAGGGCCATACGAGCAGTACTTC
-	TRBV11-2	-	TRBJ1-3	CASSLDLGDTIYF	TGTGCCAGCAGCTTAGACTTGGGCGACACCATATATTTT
-	TRBV19	-	TRBJ2-7	CASRLQGHASYEQYF	TGTGCCAGTAGGCTACAGGGACACGCATCCTACGAGCAGTACTTC
-	TRBV5-8	-	TRBJ2-3	CASSLFIESTDTQYF	TGTGCCAGCAGCTTGTTTATAGAGAGCACAGATACGCAGTATTTT
TRBD2	TRBV4-2	-	TRBJ2-2	CASSQQRPGLADLNTGELFF	TGTGCCAGCAGCCAACAGAGACCGGGACTAGCCGACCTGAACACCGGGGAGCTGTTTTTT
-	TRBV7-8	-	TRBJ1-1	CASSQDSMNTEAFF	TGTGCCAGCAGCCAAGACAGCATGAACACTGAAGCTTTCTTT
TRBD2	TRBV7-8	-	TRBJ2-1	CASSFLTGTSGRGNEQFF	TGTGCCAGCAGCTTCTTAACCGGGACTAGCGGGCGGGGAAATGAGCAGTTCTTC
-	TRBV2	-	TRBJ2-5	CASSEDRPGVEETQYF	TGTGCCAGCAGTGAAGACCGGCCGGGGGTAGAAGAGACCCAGTACTTC
TRBD2	TRBV6-6	-	TRBJ2-7	CASSTSGGAKSYEQYF	TGTGCCAGCAGTACTAGCGGGGGCGCCAAGTCCTACGAGCAGTACTTC
TRBD2	TRBV28	-	TRBJ2-7	CASRDSGRAYEQYF	TGTGCCAGCAGGGATAGCGGGAGGGCCTACGAGCAGTACTTC
-	TRBV20-1	-	TRBJ2-7	CSAREQGEQYF	TGCAGTGCTAGAGAACAGGGCGAGCAGTACTTC
-	TRBV28	-	TRBJ1-2	CASTPLSGGDSNYGYTF	TGTGCCAGCACCCCTTTGAGCGGGGGCGACAGTAACTATGGCTACACCTTC
-	TRBV18	-	TRBJ2-7	CASSPDSARGVTYEQYF	TGTGCCAGCTCACCCGACTCAGCCAGGGGTGTAACCTACGAGCAGTACTTC
-	TRBV5-1	-	TRBJ2-1	CASSLDPSRSYNEQFF	TGCGCCAGCAGCTTGGATCCGTCCCGCTCCTACAATGAGCAGTTCTTC
TRBD1	TRBV3-1/TRBV3-2	few	TRBJ1-2	CASRGDRGSGYTF	TGTGCCAGCAGGGGGGACAGGGGATCTGGCTACACCTTC
-	TRBV18	-	TRBJ2-2	CASSRRENTGELFF	TGTGCCAGCTCGCGCCGGGAGAACACCGGGGAGCTGTTTTTT
-	TRBV5-1	once	TRBJ1-1	CASSLAVGSGEAFF	TGCGCCAGCAGCTTGGCCGTGGGGAGTGGTGAAGCTTTCTTT
TRBD1	TRBV28	-	TRBJ2-7	CASSAPSGTGGEQYF	TGTGCCAGCAGTGCCCCTTCCGGGACAGGGGGCGAGCAGTACTTC
TRBD1	TRBV27	-	TRBJ1-1	CASRRRQGTAGLGTEAFF	TGTGCCAGCAGACGGAGACAGGGGACGGCCGGTTTGGGCACTGAAGCTTTCTTT
-	TRBV5-1	-	TRBJ2-7	CASSFWAGSSYEQYF	TGCGCCAGCAGCTTCTGGGCGGGGAGCTCCTACGAGCAGTACTTC
-	TRBV5-1	once	TRBJ1-4	CASSAVLPNEKLFF	TGCGCCAGCAGCGCGGTATTACCTAATGAAAAACTGTTTTTT
TRBD2	TRBV7-6	-	TRBJ2-3	CASSPTGTTSTDTQYF	TGTGCCAGCAGCCCAACCGGGACTACTAGCACAGATACGCAGTATTTT
-	TRBV7-2	-	TRBJ2-1	CASSLSITQLYNEQFF	TGTGCCAGCAGCTTATCTATTACGCAACTCTACAATGAGCAGTTCTTC
-	TRBV6-6	-	TRBJ1-6	CASSRGGSSYNSPLHF	TGTGCCAGCAGTAGGGGCGGGAGCTCCTATAATTCACCCCTCCACTTT
-	TRBV29-1	-	TRBJ1-2	CSVEQGSNYGYTF	TGCAGCGTTGAGCAGGGTTCCAACTATGGCTACACCTTC
TRBD1	TRBV6-5	-	TRBJ2-3	CASSRQGSSTDTQYF	TGTGCCAGCAGTAGACAGGGTTCTAGCACAGATACGCAGTATTTT
TRBD1	TRBV19	-	TRBJ1-5	CASSIGTGVHQPQHF	TGTGCCAGTAGTATTGGGACAGGGGTTCATCAGCCCCAGCATTTT
-	TRBV12-3/TRBV12-4	-	TRBJ2-5	CASSRDKETQYF	TGTGCCAGCAGTCGGGACAAAGAGACCCAGTACTTC
TRBD1	TRBV3-1/TRBV3-2	-	TRBJ2-3	CASSPLGGQVVTDTQYF	TGTGCCAGCAGCCCACTAGGAGGACAGGTGGTGACAGATACGCAGTATTTT
-	TRBV2	-	TRBJ1-1	CASRQGRHDTEAFF	TGTGCCAGCAGACAGGGCCGACATGACACTGAAGCTTTCTTT
TRBD1	TRBV7-8	-	TRBJ1-2	CASSLASPGGVYGYTF	TGTGCCAGCAGCTTAGCGTCCCCAGGGGGAGTGTATGGCTACACCTTC
-	TRBV5-6	-	TRBJ2-7	CASSLVQGLEQYF	TGTGCCAGCAGCTTGGTTCAGGGGCTCGAGCAGTACTTC
TRBD1	TRBV7-2	-	TRBJ1-3	CASSEPPGTGAFTIYF	TGTGCCAGCAGCGAGCCGCCCGGGACAGGCGCGTTCACCATATATTTT
-	TRBV7-7	once	TRBJ2-5	CASSSPGVETQYF	TGTGCCAGCAGCTCCCCGGGAGTAGAGACCCAGTACTTC